This T cell receptor beta chain was sequenced during a study of blood T cell repertoires in COVID-19. The CDR3 spans 16 residues. V was trimmed by 3 bases and J by 2 bases, leaving 16 bases between them. The V gene's germline CDR1 is MNHNY and CDR2 SVGAGI (reference sequence). The protocol was immunoSEQ multiplex PCR, while the TCRdb copy is restricted to in-frame clones and leaves out a portion. The sample holds around 160,000 clones; about 90% are singletons and the top ten take approximately 3.8%. The receptor was isolated from a woman in her thirties or forties who had been exposed to COVID-19. The chain uses TRBV6-6 and TRBJ1-1; possibly TRBD1 for D (6 bases). The specimen was PBMCs or T cells enriched from blood (not recorded which). The DNA for the CDR3 is TGTGCCAGCAGTTATCGCCAGGGGAGAATAAACACTGAAGCTTTCTTT. Protein product: CASSYRQGRINTEAFF.